These 14 T cell receptor beta chains were all obtained from the same sample, sequenced in a study of T-cell memory formation after mild COVID-19. TCRdb processed the 5' RACE reads anew with MiXCR; each CDR3 protein has one entry. In the table there are almost 350,000 distinct CDR3 sequences, more than 20% of which are singletons. The sequencing sample was made of PBMCs or a T cell subset sorted from them (not recorded which). The receptors shown here come from a man between 18 and 35 years old who had mild COVID-19 (a few samples of this study predate the infection). Cell type and time point are not known.

A few counts support this clonotype. CDR3 nucleotide sequence: TGCGCCAGCAGCTTGGCCCGACAGGGGAACACCGGGGAGCTGTTTTTT. The encoded protein is CASSLARQGNTGELFF. This chain connects TRBV5-1 to TRBJ2-2; 7 bases are shared with TRBD1. V gave up 0 bases and J gave up 1 base; unmatched junction bases: 3. Germline V CDR1 and CDR2: SGHRS, YFSETQ. This CDR3 is 16 amino acids long.

J is TRBJ1-3 and V is TRBV6-5; TRBD1 matches 8 bases. This CDR3 comprises 16 residues. Per the germline V gene, CDR1 is MNHEY and CDR2 is SVGAGI. Trimming at V came to 0 bases and at J to 3 bases, leaving 4 bases not matched to a gene. Here the CDR3 reads CASSYSNRGFGNTIYF. CDR3 DNA: TGTGCCAGCAGTTACTCGAACAGGGGGTTTGGAAACACCATATATTTT.

V usage is TRBV25-1 and J usage is TRBJ2-1; possible D gene TRBD1, 6 bases. The CDR3 loop spans 14 amino acids. Germline V gene data show CDR1 as MGHDK and CDR2 as SYGVNS. Trimming took 4 bases from V and 9 from J, leaving 16 bases between them. In nucleotides, the CDR3 is TGTGCCAGCAGTGTCACCGGGGCCAGGGGTGAGCAGTTCTTC. Translating gives CASSVTGARGEQFF.

CDR3 bases: TGTGCCAGCAGCCCCCGCCCCAGGGGCGACTCCTACAATGAGCAGTTCTTC. Its translation is CASSPRPRGDSYNEQFF. This chain connects TRBV7-2 to TRBJ2-1; perhaps TRBD1 as D (6 bases). CDR3 length: 17 residues. The V gene's germline CDR1 is SGHTA and CDR2 FQGNSA. Trimming left V 5 bases short and J 0 bases short, with 17 bases between.

The sample holds a few counts of this clonotype. This chain connects TRBV5-1 to TRBJ2-1; TRBD1 agrees at 11 bases. This CDR3 is 15 amino acids long. V was pared by 3 bases and J by 6 bases, with 5 bases of the junction left unmatched. CDR1 is SGHRS and CDR2 is YFSETQ in the germline V gene. DNA for the CDR3: TGCGCCAGCAGCTCGGACAGGGGGCCGGGCAATGAGCAGTTCTTC. Translating gives CASSSDRGPGNEQFF.

This clonotype has at least ten counts. The chain couples TRBV12-3 or TRBV12-4 to TRBJ2-7; maybe TRBD2 (5 bases). This CDR3 is 11 amino acids long. V lost 7 bases to trimming and J lost 3 bases, with 7 bases between them. CDR3 sequence reads: CASTRGYEQYF. In DNA, the CDR3 is TGTGCCAGCACCCGGGGCTACGAGCAGTACTTC.

The rearrangement links TRBV20-1 to TRBJ2-7; a weak D match, TRBD2 (5 bases). Trimming took 1 base from V and 3 from J, leaving 13 bases between them. The CDR3 consists of 14 residues. CDR1 and CDR2 from the germline V gene are DFQATT and SNEGSKA (reference sequence). The chain's CDR3 is CSARGTKSGYEQYV. Here the CDR3 DNA reads TGCAGTGCTAGAGGCACTAAAAGCGGCTACGAGCAGTACGTC.

This chain links TRBV6-1 with TRBJ2-5; perhaps TRBD2 as D (6 bases). CDR1 and CDR2 from the germline V gene are MNHNS and SASEGT. V lost 8 bases to trimming and J lost 5 bases, with 18 bases between them. This CDR3 has 14 amino acids. The CDR3 nucleotides are TGTGCCAGCCAGCTGGAACTAGCTCGGGAGACCCAGTACTTC. Its translation is CASQLELARETQYF.

This sequence joins TRBV27 and TRBJ1-6; D possibly corresponds to TRBD1 (5 bases). Germline V gives CDR1 MNHEY, CDR2 SMNVEV (reference sequence). This CDR3 spans 14 amino acids. V lost 6 bases, J lost 6 bases, and 12 bases lay in between. CDR3 in amino acids: CASRRGPGNSPLHF. Written as DNA, the CDR3 is TGTGCCAGCAGACGGGGACCGGGTAATTCACCCCTCCACTTT.

This clonotype was counted ten times or more. This rearrangement joins TRBV11-2 to TRBJ1-5; D gene unclear. In germline, CDR1 is SGHAT, CDR2 FQNNGV. This CDR3 has 15 amino acids. V was trimmed by 1 base and J by 2 bases, leaving 9 bases between them. CDR3 nucleotide sequence: TGTGCCAGCAGCTTAGGGCCGGAGGGCAATCAGCCCCAGCATTTT. This sequence encodes CASSLGPEGNQPQHF.

This clonotype has only a few counts. The chain employs TRBV4-2 and TRBJ2-1; D gene uncertain. V was pared by 2 bases and J by 7 bases, with 21 bases between. The CDR3 is made up of 17 amino acids. The germline V gene encodes CDR1 LGHNA and CDR2 YNFKEQ. The CDR3 nucleotides are TGTGCCAGCAGCCAAATATTGGTAGGGCCAGTGCAGAATGAGCAGTTCTTC. Translated: CASSQILVGPVQNEQFF.

Concerning this clonotype itself: This clone may be a read error of a much larger clone one base away. J is TRBJ2-7 and V is TRBV9, with 8 bases fitting TRBD1. There are 14 residues in the CDR3. Germline loops: CDR1 SGDLS, CDR2 YYNGEE. With V trimmed by 4 bases and J by 5 bases, 8 bases remained unmatched. The CDR3 sequence: CASSQGQGAHEQYF. The DNA for the CDR3 is TGTGCCAGCAGCCAAGGGCAGGGGGCCCACGAGCAGTACTTC.

This clonotype was seen more than once but under ten times. The chain couples TRBV9 to TRBJ1-5; D is unresolved. Germline V gives CDR1 SGDLS, CDR2 YYNGEE. The CDR3 is made up of 12 amino acids. The CDR3 DNA is TGTGCTGCACGGGAAGAAAATCAGCCCCAGCATTTT. Translating gives CAAREENQPQHF. The variable domain in full, with the rest retrieved from reference TRBV9 and TRBJ1-5, is DSGVTQTPKHLITATGQRVTLRCSPRSGDLSVYWYQQSLDQGLQFLIQYYNGEERAKGNILERFSAQQFPDLHSELNLSSLELGDSALYFCAAREENQPQHFGDGTRLSIL.

The chain uses TRBV6-2 or TRBV6-3 and TRBJ2-1; D possibly matches TRBD1 or TRBD2 (6 bases each). With 11 bases removed from V and 5 bases from J, the gap between germline ends came to 13 bases. CDR3 size: 12 residues. Germline V CDR1 and CDR2: MNHEY, SVGEGT. CDR3 coding DNA: TGTGCCTGCGAGGGGGAGGACAATGAGCAGTTCTTC. Protein sequence: CACEGEDNEQFF.